A selection of T cell receptor beta chains follows, all from one sample in a study of human T cells and chemical hapten exposure. TCRdb re-analysed the RACE reads in MiXCR, keeping a single row per CDR3 protein. The sample lists 280,000 or so distinct CDR3 sequences; 7.5% to 9% were seen once. Sample: whole blood, taken in connection with sensitization to the hapten diphenylcyclopropenone (DPC). The receptor source for this set is a man between 18 and 35 years old with alopecia areata. Some clones in this sample may be carry-over from other donors' samples. The CDR3 runs from the conserved cysteine through the conserved F or W. Each record gives: V gene, J gene, clone size, D gene, CDR3 DNA, CDR3 protein. D genes are given only for firm matches. Expanded clones are given a class, and other clones once, few, many or no size at all.

V gene: TRBV11-3
J gene: TRBJ2-3
clone size: NA
D gene: TRBD2
CDR3 DNA: TGTGCCAGCAGCTCCCAGCGGGGGGGCCTAGGAACGCAGTATTTT
CDR3 protein: CASSSQRGGLGTQYF

V gene: TRBV4-1
J gene: TRBJ1-5
clone size: NA
D gene: NA
CDR3 DNA: TGCGCCAGCAGCCAAGGATGGACCCTCGATCAGCCCCAGCATTTT
CDR3 protein: CASSQGWTLDQPQHF

V gene: TRBV25-1
J gene: TRBJ2-2
clone size: NA
D gene: NA
CDR3 DNA: TGTGCCACGGAAGCCGGGGAGCTGTTTTTT
CDR3 protein: CATEAGELFF

V gene: TRBV14
J gene: TRBJ1-2
clone size: NA
D gene: NA
CDR3 DNA: TGTGCCAGCAGCCCTTGGACGGACAGTAACTATGGCTACACCTTC
CDR3 protein: CASSPWTDSNYGYTF

V gene: TRBV5-1
J gene: TRBJ2-5
clone size: NA
D gene: NA
CDR3 DNA: TGCGCCAGCAGCTTGGCGACAGGGAGGGAAGAGACCCAGTACTTC
CDR3 protein: CASSLATGREETQYF

V gene: TRBV6-1
J gene: TRBJ2-7
clone size: few
D gene: NA
CDR3 DNA: TGTGCCAGCAGCCTACAGATCAGGGGCTCGGGAAACTACGAGCAGTACTTC
CDR3 protein: CASSLQIRGSGNYEQYF

V gene: TRBV4-1
J gene: TRBJ1-1
clone size: few
D gene: NA
CDR3 DNA: TGCGCCAGCAGCCAATACACCTTGAACACTGAAGCTTTCTTT
CDR3 protein: CASSQYTLNTEAFF

V gene: TRBV6-2/TRBV6-3
J gene: TRBJ1-1
clone size: NA
D gene: NA
CDR3 DNA: TGTGCCAGCAGGAAACAGGGATACACTGAAGCTTTCTTT
CDR3 protein: CASRKQGYTEAFF

V gene: TRBV27
J gene: TRBJ1-1
clone size: few
D gene: NA
CDR3 DNA: TGTGCCAGCAGTTTCCTTCCCCCTGGGGGGATGAACACTGAAGCTTTCTTT
CDR3 protein: CASSFLPPGGMNTEAFF

V gene: TRBV10-3
J gene: TRBJ2-4
clone size: few
D gene: TRBD1
CDR3 DNA: TGTGCCATCAGTGAGTCTGGGGGACAGGGAAACATTCAGTACTTC
CDR3 protein: CAISESGGQGNIQYF

V gene: TRBV29-1
J gene: TRBJ2-5
clone size: NA
D gene: NA
CDR3 DNA: TGCAGCGCCTTGACTCGCTCGTACCAAGAGACCCAGTACTTC
CDR3 protein: CSALTRSYQETQYF

V gene: TRBV7-3
J gene: TRBJ2-4
clone size: few
D gene: NA
CDR3 DNA: TGTGCCAGCAGCTTACGAAAGGACAGAGAGAAAAACATTCAGTACTTC
CDR3 protein: CASSLRKDREKNIQYF